This T cell receptor (beta chain) appears in the sequencing data of a study of shared clonotypes between healthy human individuals (dated by TCRdb to about 2020). Regarding the research as a whole: A couple of women and a few men aged 18 to 49 years were included in the cohort. To estimate repertoire size and how much clonotypes are shared between individuals, the study performed deep sequencing of blood TCR repertoires from a handful of healthy adults. Per donor, leukapheresis produced somewhere between about 0.8 and 9 billion PBMCs. For each donor, three plates each were used for CD4 naive and CD4 memory, two plates were used for CD8 naive, and one plate was used for CD8 memory. Different laboratories and diverse techniques were used to prepare libraries and sequence TCR repertoires, to increase sequencing depth and limit assay-specific biases.

Results and caveats for the whole study, not just this receptor: Because the study included only a small number of donors, the genetic and exposure-history diversity represented was limited. Across four donors, roughly 5.1% of naive CD4, roughly 3.5% of naive CD8, about 2.3% of memory CD4, and 0.3% to 0.45% of memory CD8 clonotypes were shared. Naive subsets generally had larger estimated clonotype richness than memory subsets did. Even with the large sequencing depth, rarefaction of the sorted-subset datasets indicated that sequencing was incomplete. Compared with non-shared clonotypes, the clonotypes found in all four sorted-subset donors had higher generation probabilities. Sampling was limited to blood, and TCR repertoires in tissue likely differ from TCR repertoires in blood. Pairwise subsampling led to the expectation that sequencing depth would affect the degree of clonotype sharing among donors.

In the case of this clone: The antigen this receptor binds is unknown. One base away there is no much larger clone; base qualities are not given.

TCR CDR3 regions were amplified from genomic DNA by multiplex PCR using the deep immunoSEQ assay. Genomic DNA extracted from each cell subset was distributed evenly over all wells of several immunoSEQ 96-well plates, and each plate served as one replicate. Each replicate PCR for sorted subsets received about 210 ng genomic DNA, equal to about 30,000 T cell genomes. The purified libraries were quantified using a Qubit 3.0 fluorometer, sized with a Bioanalyzer 2100, and then quantified again using the KAPA Library Quantification kit. Every immunoSEQ 96-well plate was sequenced on a separate single-read 150-cycle Illumina NextSeq 550 flow cell. The original methods were these. Because only junctional sequences without quality scores were contained in the immunoSEQ output, filtering matching that applied to full-length reads could not be performed. Sequences were annotated with PyIR, a Python wrapper for IgBLAST v1.9, and V/J genes and CDR3 were assigned using IMGT germline references. Any read was removed if the V/J assignment was weak (E-value above 1e-6), the CDR3 was missing, or the read contained stop codons, out-of-frame junctions, or ambiguous translated residues. V3J clonotypes were defined by identical inferred V gene, J gene, and CDR3 amino acid sequence. The percentage overlap between two repertoires was calculated by dividing the number of shared unique clonotypes by the size of the smaller repertoire. Repertoire richness was assessed with RTK rarefaction, the Chao1 estimator, and Recon v2.1 estimates of unobserved clonotypes. Generation probabilities were computed with OLGA for all TCRbeta clonotypes obtained by the gDNA method from four donors. Entries here come from immuneACCESS through TCRdb and include only in-frame sequences with V and J called. Some clones fail to appear in such tables; in the studies checked, an unresolved V gene covers under half of the shortfall, and the cause of the remainder is unknown. From that table come the V and J calls and clone size; the DNA was used to work out D and trimming. The sample has 600,000 to 800,000 clones on record, over 55% of them singletons. The ten largest make up approximately 2% of the sample.

Spanning cysteine to phenylalanine, the CDR3 consists of 13 amino acids. Of all the DNA, just the CDR3 is kept, 39 bases in frame from base 1. Trimming costs V 1 base and J 7 bases, and their ends lie 8 bases apart. The CDR1 and CDR2 encoded by the germline V gene are MDHEN and SYDVKM. The donors were healthy, HIV-negative adults who had no recently reported acute infections or vaccinations. Every donor was a Caucasian adult living in Nashville, Tennessee, USA. Magnetic negative selection was used to enrich CD4+ T cells, after which naive cells were positively selected on CD45RA and the negative fraction became the memory subset. After blood collection by leukapheresis, PBMCs were isolated using Ficoll-Histopaque density gradient centrifugation and then cryopreserved in the vapor phase of liquid nitrogen. Purity and quantity of every magnetically sorted T cell population were checked by analytical flow cytometry. Genomic DNA was isolated from each sorted fraction and quantified by UV absorbance on a Nanodrop 2000c.

The chain links TRBV28 with TRBJ2-4, with the D assignment possibly TRBD1 or TRBD2, given 5 matching bases for each. The receptor was isolated from a woman in her 30s in good health. Sequenced input: memory CD4+ T cells sorted from blood. The cell subset or site label, as the study defines it: CD45RA-negative fraction. The nucleotides are TGTGCCAGCAGTTTATCGGGGACGAACATTCAGTACTTC. Translation gives CASSLSGTNIQYF. The full variable domain, with segments outside the CDR3 supplied by the reference TRBV28 and TRBJ2-4 proteins, appears as DVKVTQSSRYLVKRTGEKVFLECVQDMDHENMFWYRQDPGLGLRLIYFSYDVKMKEKGDIPEGYSVSREKKERFSLILESASTNQTSMYLCASSLSGTNIQYFGAGTRLSVL.